This paragraph covers one TCR beta chain sequence. The sample contains more than one DNA sequence encoding this CDR3. Unsorted samples, those not sorted, used 75 million to 90 million PBMCs for genomic DNA. This sample was included in a study of shared clonotypes between healthy human individuals. V lost 3 bases to trimming and J lost 0 bases, with 6 bases between them. Looked up from germline, CDR1 is SGHTA and CDR2 is FQGNSA. The CDR3 length is 13 residues. Researchers ran the assay at a deep level. Some clones are missing from TCRdb's copy, which holds only in-frame ones; the method was immunoSEQ multiplex PCR. The top ten hold about 12% of the sample, which has about half a million clones, about four fifths seen once.

V and J are TRBV7-2 and TRBJ2-7, with D possibly TRBD2 on 6 matching bases. The sequencing input was PBMCs. The receptor was derived from a woman in her forties in good health. Some clones in this sample may be carry-over from other donors' samples. The CDR3 here is CASSLDYSYEQYF. CDR3 in DNA: TGTGCCAGCAGCTTGGACTACTCCTACGAGCAGTACTTC.